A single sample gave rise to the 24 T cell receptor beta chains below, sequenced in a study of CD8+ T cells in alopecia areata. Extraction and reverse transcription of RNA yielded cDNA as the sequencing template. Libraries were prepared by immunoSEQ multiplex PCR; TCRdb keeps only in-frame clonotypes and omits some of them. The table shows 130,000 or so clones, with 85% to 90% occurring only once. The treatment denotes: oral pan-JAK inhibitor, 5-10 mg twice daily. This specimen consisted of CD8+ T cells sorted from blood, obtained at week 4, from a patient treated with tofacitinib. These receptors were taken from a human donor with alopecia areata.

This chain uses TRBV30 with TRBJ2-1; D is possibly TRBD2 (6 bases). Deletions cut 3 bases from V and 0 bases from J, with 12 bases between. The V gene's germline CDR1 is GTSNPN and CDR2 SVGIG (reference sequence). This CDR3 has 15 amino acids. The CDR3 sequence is CAWRADGGSYNEQFF. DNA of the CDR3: TGTGCCTGGAGGGCCGACGGGGGCTCCTACAATGAGCAGTTCTTC.

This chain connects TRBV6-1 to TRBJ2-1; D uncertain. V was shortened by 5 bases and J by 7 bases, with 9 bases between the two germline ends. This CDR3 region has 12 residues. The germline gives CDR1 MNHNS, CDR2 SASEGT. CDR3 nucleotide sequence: TGTGCCAGCAGTCTCGACTCTAATGAGCAGTTCTTC. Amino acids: CASSLDSNEQFF.

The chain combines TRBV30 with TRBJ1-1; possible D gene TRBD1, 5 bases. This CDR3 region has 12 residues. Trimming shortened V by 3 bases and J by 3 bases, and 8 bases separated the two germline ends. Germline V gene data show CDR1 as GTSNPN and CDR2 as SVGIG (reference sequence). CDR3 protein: CAWSGGDTEAFF. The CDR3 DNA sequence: TGTGCCTGGAGCGGGGGGGACACTGAAGCTTTCTTT. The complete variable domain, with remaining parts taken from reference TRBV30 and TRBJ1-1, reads SQTIHQWPATLVQPVGSPLSLECTVEGTSNPNLYWYRQAAGRGLQLLFYSVGIGQISSEVPQNLSASRPQDRQFILSSKKLLLSDSGFYLCAWSGGDTEAFFGQGTRLTVV.

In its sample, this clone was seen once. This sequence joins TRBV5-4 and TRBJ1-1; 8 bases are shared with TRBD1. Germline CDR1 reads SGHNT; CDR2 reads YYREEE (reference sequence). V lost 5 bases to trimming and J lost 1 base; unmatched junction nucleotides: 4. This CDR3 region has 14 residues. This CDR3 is CASRAGQENTEAFF. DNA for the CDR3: TGTGCCAGCAGGGCGGGACAGGAGAACACTGAAGCTTTCTTT.

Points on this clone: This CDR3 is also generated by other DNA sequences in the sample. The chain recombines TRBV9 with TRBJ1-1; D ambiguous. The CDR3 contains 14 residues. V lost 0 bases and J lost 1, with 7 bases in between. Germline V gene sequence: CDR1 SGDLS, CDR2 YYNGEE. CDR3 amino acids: CASSVGTENTEAFF. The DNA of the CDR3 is TGTGCCAGCAGCGTAGGAACAGAGAACACTGAAGCTTTCTTT.

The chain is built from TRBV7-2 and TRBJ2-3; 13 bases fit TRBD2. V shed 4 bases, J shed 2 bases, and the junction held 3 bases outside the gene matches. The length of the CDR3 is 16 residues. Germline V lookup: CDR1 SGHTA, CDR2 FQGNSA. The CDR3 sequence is CASSWGLAGTTDTQYF. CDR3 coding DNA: TGTGCCAGCAGCTGGGGACTAGCGGGGACCACAGATACGCAGTATTTT. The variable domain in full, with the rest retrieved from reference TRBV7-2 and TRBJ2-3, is GAGVSQSPSNKVTEKGKDVELRCDPISGHTALYWYRQSLGQGLEFLIYFQGNSAPDKSGLPSDRFSAERTGGSVSTLTIQRTQQEDSAVYLCASSWGLAGTTDTQYFGPGTRLTVL.

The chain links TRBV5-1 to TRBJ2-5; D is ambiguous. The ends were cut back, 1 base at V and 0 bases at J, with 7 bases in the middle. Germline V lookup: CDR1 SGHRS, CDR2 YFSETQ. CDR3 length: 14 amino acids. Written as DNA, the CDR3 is TGCGCCAGCAGCTTGTCGGCGTACCAAGAGACCCAGTACTTC. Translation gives CASSLSAYQETQYF.

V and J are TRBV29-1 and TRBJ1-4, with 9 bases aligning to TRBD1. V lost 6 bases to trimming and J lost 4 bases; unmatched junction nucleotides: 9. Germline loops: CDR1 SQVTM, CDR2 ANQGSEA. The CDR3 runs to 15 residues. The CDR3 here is CSVAIGQGINEKLFF. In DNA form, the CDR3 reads TGCAGCGTCGCTATTGGACAGGGGATTAATGAAAAACTGTTTTTT. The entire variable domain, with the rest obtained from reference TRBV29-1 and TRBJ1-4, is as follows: SAVISQKPSRDICQRGTSLTIQCQVDSQVTMMFWYRQQPGQSLTLIATANQGSEATYESGFVIDKFPISRPNLTFSTLTVSNMSPEDSSIYLCSVAIGQGINEKLFFGSGTQLSVL.

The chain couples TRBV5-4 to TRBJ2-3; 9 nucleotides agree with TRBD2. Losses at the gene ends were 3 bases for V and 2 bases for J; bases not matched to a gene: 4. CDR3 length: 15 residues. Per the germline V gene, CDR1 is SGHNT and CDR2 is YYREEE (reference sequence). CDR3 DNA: TGTGCCAGCAGCTACGCGGGGGGGTCCACAGATACGCAGTATTTT. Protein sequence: CASSYAGGSTDTQYF.

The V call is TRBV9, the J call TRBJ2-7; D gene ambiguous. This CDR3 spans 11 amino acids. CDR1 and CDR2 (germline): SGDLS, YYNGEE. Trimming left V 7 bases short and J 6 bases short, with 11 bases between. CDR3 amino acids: CASGAESEQYF. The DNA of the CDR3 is TGTGCCAGCGGCGCAGAAAGCGAGCAGTACTTC.

CDR3 sequence (DNA): TGTGCCAGCAGCCTGCGGGGAGGGACCAGCTCCGAGCAGTACTTC. Its translation is CASSLRGGTSSEQYF. The gene calls are TRBV5-6 and TRBJ2-7, with 7 bases aligning to TRBD2. J was trimmed by 6 bases and V by 4 bases; bases with no gene match: 13. The germline V gene encodes CDR1 SGHDT and CDR2 YYEEEE. CDR3 size: 15 residues.

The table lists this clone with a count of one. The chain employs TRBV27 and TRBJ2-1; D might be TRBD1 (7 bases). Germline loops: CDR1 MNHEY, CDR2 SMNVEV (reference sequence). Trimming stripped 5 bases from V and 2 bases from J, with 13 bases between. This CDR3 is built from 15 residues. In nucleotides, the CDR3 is TGTGCCAGCAGTCCGCAGGGGGGACCCTACAATGAGCAGTTCTTC. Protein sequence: CASSPQGGPYNEQFF.

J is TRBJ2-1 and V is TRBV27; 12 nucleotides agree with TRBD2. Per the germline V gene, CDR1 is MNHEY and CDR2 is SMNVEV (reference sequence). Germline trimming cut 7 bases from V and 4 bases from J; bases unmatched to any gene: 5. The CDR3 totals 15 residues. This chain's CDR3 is CASTSGTSGYNEQFF. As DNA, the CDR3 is TGTGCCAGCACCTCTGGGACTAGCGGGTACAATGAGCAGTTCTTC.

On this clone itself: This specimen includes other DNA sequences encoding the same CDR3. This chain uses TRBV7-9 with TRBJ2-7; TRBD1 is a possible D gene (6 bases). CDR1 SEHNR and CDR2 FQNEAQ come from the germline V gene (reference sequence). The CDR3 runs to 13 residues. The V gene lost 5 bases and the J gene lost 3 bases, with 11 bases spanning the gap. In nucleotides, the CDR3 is TGTGCCAGCAGCCCTGGACAGAACTACGAGCAGTACTTC. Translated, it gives CASSPGQNYEQYF.

The CDR3 loop reads CASSQEDRGEYTQYF. In DNA, the CDR3 is TGTGCCAGCAGCCAAGAGGACAGGGGCGAGTATACGCAGTATTTT. This rearrangement joins TRBV14 to TRBJ2-3, with 9 bases identical to TRBD1. V lost 0 bases and J lost 7; bases outside the gene matches: 5. Germline V lookup: CDR1 SGHDN, CDR2 FVKESK. This CDR3 comprises 15 residues.

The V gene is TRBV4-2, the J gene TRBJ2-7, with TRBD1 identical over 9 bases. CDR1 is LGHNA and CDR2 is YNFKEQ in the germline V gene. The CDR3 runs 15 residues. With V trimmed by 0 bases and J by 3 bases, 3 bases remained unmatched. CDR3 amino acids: CASSQDMGQGYEQYF. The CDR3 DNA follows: TGTGCCAGCAGCCAAGATATGGGACAGGGCTACGAGCAGTACTTC.

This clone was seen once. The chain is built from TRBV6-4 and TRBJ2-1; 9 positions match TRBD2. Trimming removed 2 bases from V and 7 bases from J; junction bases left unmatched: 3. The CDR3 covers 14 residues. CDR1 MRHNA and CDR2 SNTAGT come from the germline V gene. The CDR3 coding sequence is TGTGCCAGCAGTGACGTAGCGGGAGCGAATGAGCAGTTCTTC. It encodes CASSDVAGANEQFF.

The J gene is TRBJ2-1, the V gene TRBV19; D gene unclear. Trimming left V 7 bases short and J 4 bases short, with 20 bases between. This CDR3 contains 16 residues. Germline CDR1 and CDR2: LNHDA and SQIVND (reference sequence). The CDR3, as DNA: TGTGCCAGTACCGAATCGGTCATTTTCCTTTACAATGAGCAGTTCTTC. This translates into CASTESVIFLYNEQFF.

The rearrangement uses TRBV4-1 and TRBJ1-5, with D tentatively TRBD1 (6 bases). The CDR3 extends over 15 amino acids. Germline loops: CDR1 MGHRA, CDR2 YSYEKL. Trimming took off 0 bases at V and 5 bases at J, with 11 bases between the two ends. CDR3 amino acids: CASSQEKQGYQPQHF. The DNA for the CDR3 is TGCGCCAGCAGCCAAGAGAAACAGGGCTATCAGCCCCAGCATTTT.

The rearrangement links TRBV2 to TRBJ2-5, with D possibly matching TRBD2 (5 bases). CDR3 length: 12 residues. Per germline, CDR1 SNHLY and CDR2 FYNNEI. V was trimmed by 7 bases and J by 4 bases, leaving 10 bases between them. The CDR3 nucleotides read TGTGCCAGCACCCGTGAGGGAGAGACCCAGTACTTC. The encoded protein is CASTREGETQYF.

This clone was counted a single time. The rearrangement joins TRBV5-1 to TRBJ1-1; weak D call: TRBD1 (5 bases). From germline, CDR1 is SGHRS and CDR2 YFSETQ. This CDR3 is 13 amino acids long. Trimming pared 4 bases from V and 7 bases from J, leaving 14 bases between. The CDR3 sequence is CASSPLSDSEAFF. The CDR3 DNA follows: TGCGCCAGCAGCCCGCTTAGTGACAGTGAAGCTTTCTTT.

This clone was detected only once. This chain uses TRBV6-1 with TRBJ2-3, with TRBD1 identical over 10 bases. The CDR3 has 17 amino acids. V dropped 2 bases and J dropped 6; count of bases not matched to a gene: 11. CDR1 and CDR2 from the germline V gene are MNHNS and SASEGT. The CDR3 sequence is CASSEIVRGQGPDTQYF. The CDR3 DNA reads TGTGCCAGCAGTGAAATTGTAAGGGGACAGGGGCCTGATACGCAGTATTTT.

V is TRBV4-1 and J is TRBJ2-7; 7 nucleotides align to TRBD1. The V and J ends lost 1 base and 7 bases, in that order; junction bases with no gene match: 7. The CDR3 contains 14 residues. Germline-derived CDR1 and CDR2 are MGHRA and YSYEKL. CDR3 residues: CASSQVDRAEEQYF. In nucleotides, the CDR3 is TGCGCCAGCAGCCAAGTTGACAGGGCAGAGGAGCAGTACTTC.

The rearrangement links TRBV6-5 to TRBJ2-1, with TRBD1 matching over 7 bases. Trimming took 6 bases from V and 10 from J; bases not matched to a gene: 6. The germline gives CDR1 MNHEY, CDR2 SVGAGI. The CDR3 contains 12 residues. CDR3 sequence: CASSEPGQEQFF. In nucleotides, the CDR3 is TGTGCCAGCAGCGAGCCGGGACAGGAGCAGTTCTTC.